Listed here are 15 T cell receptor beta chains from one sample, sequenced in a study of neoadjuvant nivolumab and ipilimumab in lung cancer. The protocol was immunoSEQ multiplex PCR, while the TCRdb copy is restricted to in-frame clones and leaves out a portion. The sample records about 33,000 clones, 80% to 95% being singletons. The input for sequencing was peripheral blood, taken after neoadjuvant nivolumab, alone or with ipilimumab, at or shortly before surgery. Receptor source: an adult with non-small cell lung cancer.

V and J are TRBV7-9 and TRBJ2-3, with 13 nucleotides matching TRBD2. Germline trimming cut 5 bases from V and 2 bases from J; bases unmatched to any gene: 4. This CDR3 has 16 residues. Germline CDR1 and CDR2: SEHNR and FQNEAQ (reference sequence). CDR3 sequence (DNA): TGTGCCAGCAGCGATACTAGCGGGAGGGCCACAGATACGCAGTATTTT. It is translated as CASSDTSGRATDTQYF.

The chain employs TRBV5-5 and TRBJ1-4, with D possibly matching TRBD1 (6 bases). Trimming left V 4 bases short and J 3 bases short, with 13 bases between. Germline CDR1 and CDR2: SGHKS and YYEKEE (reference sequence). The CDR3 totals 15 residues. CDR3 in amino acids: CASSLRQGPNEKLFF. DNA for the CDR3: TGTGCCAGCAGCCTTCGCCAGGGGCCTAATGAAAAACTGTTTTTT.

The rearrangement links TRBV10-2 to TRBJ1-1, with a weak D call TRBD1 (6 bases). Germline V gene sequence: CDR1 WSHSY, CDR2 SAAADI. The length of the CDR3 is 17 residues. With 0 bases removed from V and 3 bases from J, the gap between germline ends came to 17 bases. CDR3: CASSESGRINRDTEAFF. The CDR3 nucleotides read TGCGCCAGCAGTGAGTCGGGCCGGATAAACAGGGACACTGAAGCTTTCTTT.

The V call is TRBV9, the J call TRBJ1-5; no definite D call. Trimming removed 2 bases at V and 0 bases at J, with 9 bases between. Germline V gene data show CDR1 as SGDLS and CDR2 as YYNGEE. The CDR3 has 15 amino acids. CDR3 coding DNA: TGTGCCAGCAGCGTGGGGTCCAATAGCAATCAGCCCCAGCATTTT. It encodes CASSVGSNSNQPQHF.

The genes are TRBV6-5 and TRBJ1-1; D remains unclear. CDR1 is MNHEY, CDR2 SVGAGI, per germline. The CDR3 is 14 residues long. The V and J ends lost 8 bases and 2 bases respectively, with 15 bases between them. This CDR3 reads CASPLRSPNTEAFF. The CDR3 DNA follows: TGTGCCAGCCCCTTGAGGAGTCCAAACACTGAAGCTTTCTTT.

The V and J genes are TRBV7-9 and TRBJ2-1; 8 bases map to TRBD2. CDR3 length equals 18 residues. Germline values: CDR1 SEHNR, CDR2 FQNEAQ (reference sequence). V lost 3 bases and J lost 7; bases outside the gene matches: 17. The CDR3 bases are TGTGCCAGCAGCTTGGGCCAGATTACTAGCGGCCTACCGAATGAGCAGTTCTTC. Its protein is CASSLGQITSGLPNEQFF.

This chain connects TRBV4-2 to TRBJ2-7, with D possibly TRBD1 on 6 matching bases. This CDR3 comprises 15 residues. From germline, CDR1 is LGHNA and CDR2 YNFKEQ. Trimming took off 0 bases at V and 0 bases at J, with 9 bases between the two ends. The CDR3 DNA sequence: TGTGCCAGCAGCCAAGAAGGGGACACCTCCTACGAGCAGTACTTC. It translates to CASSQEGDTSYEQYF.

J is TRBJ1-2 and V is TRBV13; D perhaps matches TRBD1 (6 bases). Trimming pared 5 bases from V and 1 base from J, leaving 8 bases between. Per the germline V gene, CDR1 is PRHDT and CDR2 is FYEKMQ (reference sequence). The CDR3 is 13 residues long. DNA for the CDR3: TGTGCCAGCAGCCAACAGGGTAACTATGGCTACACCTTC. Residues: CASSQQGNYGYTF.

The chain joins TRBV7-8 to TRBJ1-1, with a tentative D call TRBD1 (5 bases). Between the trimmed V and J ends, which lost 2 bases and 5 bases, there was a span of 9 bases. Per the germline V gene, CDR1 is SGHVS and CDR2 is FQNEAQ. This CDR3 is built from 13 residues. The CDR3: CASSLRDRTEAFF. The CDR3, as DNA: TGTGCCAGCAGCTTACGGGACCGGACTGAAGCTTTCTTT.

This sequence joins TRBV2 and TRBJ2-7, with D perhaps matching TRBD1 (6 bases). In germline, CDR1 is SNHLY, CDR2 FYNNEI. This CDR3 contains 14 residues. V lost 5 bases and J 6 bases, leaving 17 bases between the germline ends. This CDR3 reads CASSLYRDSPEQYF. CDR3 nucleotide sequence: TGTGCCAGCAGTCTTTACAGGGATAGTCCCGAGCAGTACTTC.

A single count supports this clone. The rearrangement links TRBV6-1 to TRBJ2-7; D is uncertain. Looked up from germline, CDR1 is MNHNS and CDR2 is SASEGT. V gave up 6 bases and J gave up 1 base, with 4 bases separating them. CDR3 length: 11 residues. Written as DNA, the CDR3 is TGTGCCAGCAGGGGTTCCTACGAGCAGTACTTC. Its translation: CASRGSYEQYF.

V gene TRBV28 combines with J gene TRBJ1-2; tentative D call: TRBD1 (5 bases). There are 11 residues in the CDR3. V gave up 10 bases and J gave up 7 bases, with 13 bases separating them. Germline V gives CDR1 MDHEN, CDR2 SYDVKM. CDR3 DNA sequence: TGTGCCATCGGAGGGGCAGGTGGCTACACCTTC. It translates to CAIGGAGGYTF.

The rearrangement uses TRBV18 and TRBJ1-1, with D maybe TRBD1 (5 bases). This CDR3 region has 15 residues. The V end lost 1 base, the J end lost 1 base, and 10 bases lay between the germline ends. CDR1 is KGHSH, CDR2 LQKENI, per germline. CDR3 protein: CASSPQGLANTEAFF. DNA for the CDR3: TGTGCCAGCTCACCACAGGGGCTGGCGAACACTGAAGCTTTCTTT. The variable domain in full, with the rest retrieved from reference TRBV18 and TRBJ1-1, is NAGVMQNPRHLVRRRGQEARLRCSPMKGHSHVYWYRQLPEEGLKFMVYLQKENIIDESGMPKERFSAEFPKEGPSILRIQQVVRGDSAAYFCASSPQGLANTEAFFGQGTRLTVV.

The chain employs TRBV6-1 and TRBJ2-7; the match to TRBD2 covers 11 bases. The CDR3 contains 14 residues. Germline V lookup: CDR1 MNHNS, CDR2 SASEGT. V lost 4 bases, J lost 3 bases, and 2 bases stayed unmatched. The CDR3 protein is CASSALAGVYEQYF. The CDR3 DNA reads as TGTGCCAGCAGTGCACTAGCGGGAGTCTACGAGCAGTACTTC.

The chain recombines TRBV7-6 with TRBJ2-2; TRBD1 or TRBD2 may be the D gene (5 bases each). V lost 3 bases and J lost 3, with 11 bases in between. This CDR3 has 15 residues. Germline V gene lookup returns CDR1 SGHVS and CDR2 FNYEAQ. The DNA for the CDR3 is TGTGCCAGCAGCTTGGGGGTGGAGGACACCGGGGAGCTGTTTTTT. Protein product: CASSLGVEDTGELFF.